The rows below give T cell receptor beta chains drawn from one sample of a study of T cells in Graves' hyperthyroidism and ophthalmopathy. TCRdb recomputed calls from the multiplex PCR reads with MiXCR, one row per CDR3 protein. The sample shows some 600,000 distinct CDR3 sequences, roughly 13% of them seen only once. Sequenced: blood. These receptors all come from a woman in her twenties or thirties with Graves' hyperthyroidism that later progressed to Graves' ophthalmopathy. Both conserved end residues are part of each CDR3. Fields, in order: CDR3 length, V gene, clone size, J gene, D gene, CDR3 protein, CDR3 DNA. The D gene is left open where the match is weak. Size values are once, few and many counts, or a class for expanded clones, and some rows have none.

cdr3_length: 12; v_call: TRBV15; clone_size: many; j_call: TRBJ1-5; d_call: -; cdr3_aa: CATSRDSQPQHF; cdr3_nt: TGTGCCACCAGCAGAGATAGTCAGCCCCAGCATTTT
cdr3_length: 13; v_call: TRBV14; clone_size: -; j_call: TRBJ2-1; d_call: -; cdr3_aa: CASSQDVSGEQFF; cdr3_nt: TGTGCCAGCAGCCAAGATGTATCCGGAGAGCAGTTCTTC
cdr3_length: 12; v_call: TRBV6-2/TRBV6-3; clone_size: few; j_call: TRBJ2-5; d_call: -; cdr3_aa: CASSDSPKTQYF; cdr3_nt: TGTGCCAGCAGCGATAGCCCAAAGACCCAGTACTTC
cdr3_length: 13; v_call: TRBV27; clone_size: many; j_call: TRBJ1-2; d_call: -; cdr3_aa: CASSFRGKGGYTF; cdr3_nt: TGTGCCAGCAGTTTCCGGGGGAAGGGTGGCTACACCTTC
cdr3_length: 15; v_call: TRBV2; clone_size: many; j_call: TRBJ2-7; d_call: -; cdr3_aa: CATSPGTYPFYEQYF; cdr3_nt: TGTGCCACCAGCCCTGGTACATACCCCTTCTACGAGCAGTACTTC
cdr3_length: 14; v_call: TRBV11-1; clone_size: few; j_call: TRBJ2-2; d_call: TRBD1; cdr3_aa: CASGGQGNTGELFF; cdr3_nt: TGTGCCAGCGGCGGACAGGGGAACACCGGGGAGCTGTTTTTT
cdr3_length: 12; v_call: TRBV28; clone_size: -; j_call: TRBJ2-1; d_call: -; cdr3_aa: CASSPPGLRGFF; cdr3_nt: TGTGCCAGCAGTCCCCCGGGTCTGAGGGGGTTCTTC
cdr3_length: 13; v_call: TRBV12-3/TRBV12-4; clone_size: many; j_call: TRBJ2-1; d_call: -; cdr3_aa: CASSLTTDNEQFF; cdr3_nt: TGTGCCAGCAGTTTAACTACAGACAATGAGCAGTTCTTC
cdr3_length: 15; v_call: TRBV2; clone_size: -; j_call: TRBJ1-1; d_call: -; cdr3_aa: CASSDQGGPDTEAFF; cdr3_nt: TGTGCCAGCAGTGATCAGGGAGGGCCAGACACTGAAGCTTTCTTT
cdr3_length: 13; v_call: TRBV30; clone_size: few; j_call: TRBJ2-5; d_call: -; cdr3_aa: CAWSLDSARTQYF; cdr3_nt: TGTGCCTGGAGTTTGGACAGTGCAAGGACCCAGTACTTC
cdr3_length: 15; v_call: TRBV18; clone_size: -; j_call: TRBJ2-6; d_call: -; cdr3_aa: CASSPTLFGANVLTF; cdr3_nt: TGTGCCAGCTCACCAACTCTATTTGGGGCCAACGTCCTGACTTTC
cdr3_length: 13; v_call: TRBV2; clone_size: many; j_call: TRBJ2-2; d_call: -; cdr3_aa: CASTWENTGELFF; cdr3_nt: TGTGCCAGCACTTGGGAGAACACCGGGGAGCTGTTTTTT
cdr3_length: 12; v_call: TRBV28; clone_size: many; j_call: TRBJ1-2; d_call: -; cdr3_aa: CASSLWTHGYTF; cdr3_nt: TGTGCCAGCAGTTTATGGACCCATGGCTACACCTTC
cdr3_length: 13; v_call: TRBV4-2; clone_size: few; j_call: TRBJ2-5; d_call: -; cdr3_aa: CASSLHQRETQYF; cdr3_nt: TGTGCCAGCAGCCTTCACCAGCGGGAGACCCAGTACTTC
cdr3_length: 14; v_call: TRBV20-1; clone_size: many; j_call: TRBJ2-7; d_call: -; cdr3_aa: CSARGDSDPYEQYF; cdr3_nt: TGCAGTGCTAGGGGCGATAGCGACCCCTACGAGCAGTACTTC
cdr3_length: 13; v_call: TRBV20-1; clone_size: -; j_call: TRBJ2-7; d_call: -; cdr3_aa: CSASLADSYEQYF; cdr3_nt: TGCAGTGCTAGTTTAGCGGACTCCTACGAGCAGTACTTC
cdr3_length: 18; v_call: TRBV7-2; clone_size: many; j_call: TRBJ1-4; d_call: -; cdr3_aa: CASRLGKELLPLSEKLFF; cdr3_nt: TGTGCCAGCAGACTCGGGAAGGAATTACTACCCCTGAGTGAAAAACTGTTTTTT
cdr3_length: 15; v_call: TRBV5-4; clone_size: few; j_call: TRBJ1-3; d_call: TRBD1; cdr3_aa: CASSSQTGGGNTIYF; cdr3_nt: TGTGCCAGCAGCTCCCAGACAGGGGGTGGAAACACCATATATTTT
cdr3_length: 15; v_call: TRBV5-1; clone_size: few; j_call: TRBJ2-1; d_call: TRBD2; cdr3_aa: CASGLAGLEINEQFF; cdr3_nt: TGCGCCAGCGGCTTGGCGGGACTAGAGATCAATGAGCAGTTCTTC
cdr3_length: 15; v_call: TRBV6-2/TRBV6-3; clone_size: -; j_call: TRBJ2-7; d_call: -; cdr3_aa: CASSPDLSSSYEQYF; cdr3_nt: TGTGCCAGCAGTCCGGACCTCTCATCCTCCTACGAGCAGTACTTC
cdr3_length: 15; v_call: TRBV19; clone_size: -; j_call: TRBJ2-7; d_call: TRBD1; cdr3_aa: CASSIAPTGAYEQYF; cdr3_nt: TGTGCCAGTAGTATAGCCCCAACAGGGGCCTACGAGCAGTACTTC
cdr3_length: 17; v_call: TRBV4-3; clone_size: -; j_call: TRBJ1-4; d_call: -; cdr3_aa: CASSQESSGVEEEKLFF; cdr3_nt: TGCGCCAGCAGCCAAGAGTCGTCGGGGGTGGAGGAAGAAAAACTGTTTTTT
cdr3_length: 14; v_call: TRBV4-2; clone_size: few; j_call: TRBJ2-2; d_call: -; cdr3_aa: CASSQGAPAGELFF; cdr3_nt: TGTGCCAGCAGCCAAGGGGCGCCCGCCGGGGAGCTGTTTTTT
cdr3_length: 13; v_call: TRBV19; clone_size: many; j_call: TRBJ2-3; d_call: -; cdr3_aa: CASRPASTDTQYF; cdr3_nt: TGTGCCAGTCGGCCGGCGAGCACAGATACGCAGTATTTT
cdr3_length: 15; v_call: TRBV5-5; clone_size: -; j_call: TRBJ2-1; d_call: -; cdr3_aa: CASSFTRSPYNEQFF; cdr3_nt: TGTGCCAGCAGCTTCACCCGATCACCATACAATGAGCAGTTCTTC
cdr3_length: 19; v_call: TRBV3-1; clone_size: -; j_call: TRBJ2-3; d_call: TRBD2; cdr3_aa: CASSPTPFGLADSTDTQYF; cdr3_nt: TGTGCCAGCAGCCCTACCCCCTTTGGACTAGCGGACAGCACAGATACGCAGTATTTT
cdr3_length: 14; v_call: TRBV2; clone_size: many; j_call: TRBJ2-7; d_call: TRBD1; cdr3_aa: CASRRDRVDYEQYF; cdr3_nt: TGTGCCAGCAGGAGGGACAGGGTCGACTACGAGCAGTACTTC
cdr3_length: 16; v_call: TRBV5-5; clone_size: few; j_call: TRBJ2-5; d_call: TRBD2; cdr3_aa: CASSPGLAGPQETQYF; cdr3_nt: TGTGCCAGCAGCCCCGGACTAGCGGGTCCCCAAGAGACCCAGTACTTC
cdr3_length: 14; v_call: TRBV3-1; clone_size: many; j_call: TRBJ2-7; d_call: -; cdr3_aa: CASRRGGSGEEQYF; cdr3_nt: TGTGCCAGCAGGCGAGGGGGGAGCGGAGAAGAGCAGTACTTC
cdr3_length: 15; v_call: TRBV20-1; clone_size: few; j_call: TRBJ2-7; d_call: TRBD2; cdr3_aa: CSASSPSGSSNEQYF; cdr3_nt: TGCAGTGCTAGCTCTCCTAGCGGGAGCTCCAACGAGCAGTACTTC
cdr3_length: 10; v_call: TRBV5-1; clone_size: few; j_call: TRBJ1-2; d_call: -; cdr3_aa: CASSLLGYTF; cdr3_nt: TGCGCCAGCAGCTTGTTAGGCTACACCTTC
cdr3_length: 16; v_call: TRBV20-1; clone_size: many; j_call: TRBJ2-1; d_call: TRBD2; cdr3_aa: CSARAPTSGAYNEQFF; cdr3_nt: TGCAGTGCTAGAGCTCCGACTAGCGGAGCCTACAATGAGCAGTTCTTC
cdr3_length: 18; v_call: TRBV6-1; clone_size: many; j_call: TRBJ1-4; d_call: -; cdr3_aa: CASSSRDGGITTNEKLFF; cdr3_nt: TGTGCCAGCAGTTCCCGCGACGGGGGCATAACTACTAATGAAAAACTGTTTTTT
cdr3_length: 16; v_call: TRBV6-1; clone_size: many; j_call: TRBJ1-1; d_call: -; cdr3_aa: CASSEPSGRVGGEAFF; cdr3_nt: TGTGCCAGCAGTGAACCCTCGGGGAGGGTGGGTGGTGAAGCTTTCTTT
cdr3_length: 12; v_call: TRBV28; clone_size: many; j_call: TRBJ2-1; d_call: TRBD2; cdr3_aa: CASKISGTEQFF; cdr3_nt: TGTGCCAGTAAGATTAGCGGGACAGAGCAGTTCTTC
cdr3_length: 15; v_call: TRBV9; clone_size: many; j_call: TRBJ1-4; d_call: -; cdr3_aa: CASSVAGQKGEKLFF; cdr3_nt: TGTGCCAGCAGCGTAGCGGGGCAGAAGGGTGAAAAACTGTTTTTT
cdr3_length: 13; v_call: TRBV6-1; clone_size: -; j_call: TRBJ2-7; d_call: TRBD1; cdr3_aa: CASRLGQSNEQYF; cdr3_nt: TGTGCCAGCAGGCTGGGACAGTCAAACGAGCAGTACTTC
cdr3_length: 14; v_call: TRBV7-9; clone_size: many; j_call: TRBJ2-2; d_call: -; cdr3_aa: CASRSQGSHGELFF; cdr3_nt: TGTGCCAGCAGGTCTCAGGGCAGTCACGGGGAGCTGTTTTTT
cdr3_length: 12; v_call: TRBV3-1; clone_size: -; j_call: TRBJ2-5; d_call: -; cdr3_aa: CASSNDQAQQYF; cdr3_nt: TGTGCCAGCAGCAACGACCAAGCCCAACAGTACTTC
cdr3_length: 14; v_call: TRBV10-3; clone_size: few; j_call: TRBJ2-7; d_call: TRBD1; cdr3_aa: CAISSPIQGYEQYF; cdr3_nt: TGTGCCATCAGCTCACCAATACAGGGGTACGAGCAGTACTTC
cdr3_length: 15; v_call: TRBV30; clone_size: many; j_call: TRBJ1-1; d_call: -; cdr3_aa: CAWKDGGALNTEAFF; cdr3_nt: TGTGCCTGGAAGGACGGGGGCGCGTTGAACACTGAAGCTTTCTTT
cdr3_length: 16; v_call: TRBV12-3/TRBV12-4; clone_size: many; j_call: TRBJ1-5; d_call: TRBD1; cdr3_aa: CASSARDRGFNQPQHF; cdr3_nt: TGTGCCAGCAGTGCCAGGGACAGGGGGTTCAATCAGCCCCAGCATTTT
cdr3_length: 15; v_call: TRBV19; clone_size: many; j_call: TRBJ1-3; d_call: -; cdr3_aa: CASSIQGSAGNTIYF; cdr3_nt: TGTGCCAGTAGTATCCAGGGATCGGCTGGAAACACCATATATTTT
cdr3_length: 16; v_call: TRBV12-3/TRBV12-4; clone_size: many; j_call: TRBJ2-5; d_call: TRBD1; cdr3_aa: CASSEVAGGRQETQYF; cdr3_nt: TGTGCCAGCAGTGAGGTGGCAGGGGGCAGACAAGAGACCCAGTACTTC
cdr3_length: 15; v_call: TRBV4-2; clone_size: few; j_call: TRBJ2-5; d_call: TRBD2; cdr3_aa: CASSQDTGGQETQYF; cdr3_nt: TGTGCCAGCAGCCAAGATACGGGGGGACAAGAGACCCAGTACTTC
cdr3_length: 15; v_call: TRBV14; clone_size: many; j_call: TRBJ1-4; d_call: -; cdr3_aa: CASSRLGPVNEKLFF; cdr3_nt: TGTGCCAGCAGCCGTTTGGGACCGGTTAATGAAAAACTGTTTTTT
cdr3_length: 20; v_call: TRBV12-3/TRBV12-4; clone_size: -; j_call: TRBJ2-2; d_call: TRBD2; cdr3_aa: CASSWTMSAGTSGNTGELFF; cdr3_nt: TGTGCCAGCAGTTGGACAATGAGCGCCGGGACTAGCGGGAACACCGGGGAGCTGTTTTTT
cdr3_length: 17; v_call: TRBV28; clone_size: many; j_call: TRBJ2-1; d_call: TRBD2; cdr3_aa: CASSSFWTSGMDDEQFF; cdr3_nt: TGTGCCAGCAGTTCCTTCTGGACTAGCGGGATGGACGATGAGCAGTTCTTC
cdr3_length: 16; v_call: TRBV7-2; clone_size: many; j_call: TRBJ2-7; d_call: -; cdr3_aa: CASSSHRGREAYEQYF; cdr3_nt: TGTGCCAGCAGCTCCCATCGGGGGCGCGAGGCCTACGAGCAGTACTTC